The subject of this entry is one TCR beta chain. Antigen specificity is unknown. The entry originates in a study of cytomegalovirus exposure and HLA in healthy donors. General study findings and limits: Overall, approximately 180 TCR beta chains were annotated as cytomegalovirus-associated.

Germline V lookup: CDR1 SGHDT, CDR2 YYEEEE. The CDR3 consists of 16 residues. The ends lost 3 bases at V and 5 bases at J; junction bases unmatched: 10. Both 60 Vbeta primers and 13 Jbeta primers went into the PCR. TCRdb keeps only in-frame clones here, not all; method: immunoSEQ multiplex PCR. In the table there are 130,000 or so clones, around 74% of which are singletons. The sample comprised PBMCs. The chain carries TRBV5-6 and TRBJ2-1; 8 bases match TRBD1. The sequence was collected from a middle-aged man in good health and CMV-seropositive. CDR3 bases: TGTGCCAGCAGCTCGGGCCGGAGGACAGGGAACAATGAGCAGTTCTTC. Amino acid sequence: CASSSGRRTGNNEQFF. Variable domain in full (rest from reference TRBV5-6 and TRBJ2-1): DAGVTQSPTHLIKTRGQQVTLRCSPKSGHDTVSWYQQALGQGPQFIFQYYEEEERQRGNFPDRFSGHQFPNYSSELNVNALLLGDSALYLCASSSGRRTGNNEQFFGPGTRLTVL.